These 25 T cell receptor beta chains originate from one sample sequenced in a study of blood T cell repertoires in COVID-19. Clones were sequenced by immunoSEQ multiplex PCR, and TCRdb holds only the in-frame ones, with some missing. This sample has fewer than 250,000 clones; around four fifths occur once, and the top ten carry roughly 0.91%. The sample consisted of peripheral blood. These receptors came from a man aged 60-69 years with COVID-19, enrolled during active disease.

J is TRBJ2-7 and V is TRBV30; perhaps TRBD2 as D (5 bases). This CDR3 has 14 amino acids. Germline V gene lookup returns CDR1 GTSNPN and CDR2 SVGIG (reference sequence). V was trimmed by 4 bases and J by 0 bases, leaving 13 bases between them. The CDR3 here is CAWTRFSGSYEQYF. CDR3 nucleotides: TGTGCCTGGACACGGTTCAGCGGCTCCTACGAGCAGTACTTC.

The chain uses TRBV9 and TRBJ1-5; no definite D call. Trimming removed 0 bases at V and 0 bases at J, with 7 bases between. This CDR3 contains 15 residues. CDR1 is SGDLS and CDR2 is YYNGEE in the germline V gene. CDR3 region: CASSVGQDSNQPQHF. In DNA, the CDR3 is TGTGCCAGCAGCGTAGGGCAGGATAGCAATCAGCCCCAGCATTTT. The full variable domain, its missing parts supplied by reference TRBV9 and TRBJ1-5, is DSGVTQTPKHLITATGQRVTLRCSPRSGDLSVYWYQQSLDQGLQFLIQYYNGEERAKGNILERFSAQQFPDLHSELNLSSLELGDSALYFCASSVGQDSNQPQHFGDGTRLSIL.

The V call is TRBV7-2, the J call TRBJ1-1; 8 bases match TRBD1. CDR3 length: 16 amino acids. After removal of 5 bases from V and 1 base from J, the junction contained 9 bases not matched to a gene. Germline V gene sequence: CDR1 SGHTA, CDR2 FQGNSA. CDR3 protein: CASSLRQGSTNTEAFF. The CDR3 DNA follows: TGTGCCAGCAGCCTAAGACAGGGGTCTACGAACACTGAAGCTTTCTTT.

V gene TRBV14 combines with J gene TRBJ1-1; TRBD1 might be the D (6 bases). The CDR3 is made up of 14 amino acids. V dropped 1 base and J dropped 5 bases, with 11 bases sitting between them. Per the germline V gene, CDR1 is SGHDN and CDR2 is FVKESK. CDR3 nucleotides: TGTGCCAGCAGCCAAGGAAGGGGGTGGACTGAAGCTTTCTTT. This codes for CASSQGRGWTEAFF.

This chain joins TRBV27 and TRBJ1-5; TRBD1 is a possible D gene (5 bases). V was trimmed by 5 bases and J by 6 bases, leaving 14 bases between them. This CDR3 has 14 amino acids. Germline CDR1 is MNHEY and CDR2 is SMNVEV (reference sequence). This CDR3 reads CASSLSGLGQPQHF. In nucleotides, the CDR3 is TGTGCCAGCAGTCTCTCAGGGCTTGGTCAGCCCCAGCATTTT.

This clone was observed a handful of times. V usage is TRBV7-9 and J usage is TRBJ1-2; 12 bases fit TRBD1. CDR3 length: 14 residues. Germline values: CDR1 SEHNR, CDR2 FQNEAQ (reference sequence). V trimming: 3 bases; J trimming: 8 bases; junction bases outside the gene matches: 4. The CDR3 coding sequence is TGTGCCAGCAGCTTGGGGACAGGGGGCTCGGGCTACACCTTC. Its translation: CASSLGTGGSGYTF.

This clone occurred once. The V call is TRBV6-5, the J call TRBJ1-6, with 9 bases matching TRBD1. Germline lookup yields CDR1 MNHEY and CDR2 SVGAGI. The CDR3 has 15 amino acids. Losses at the gene ends were 4 bases for V and 5 bases for J; bases not matched to a gene: 3. This chain's CDR3 is CASSLRTGDNSPLHF. CDR3 sequence (DNA): TGTGCCAGCAGTTTAAGGACAGGGGATAATTCACCCCTCCACTTT.

The genes are TRBV7-6 and TRBJ1-4, with 7 bases matching TRBD1. Germline loops: CDR1 SGHVS, CDR2 FNYEAQ. The CDR3 sequence is 16 residues long. Trimming at V came to 5 bases and at J to 8 bases, leaving 14 bases not matched to a gene. CDR3 sequence reads: CASSKSIGGVSEKLFF. In DNA form, the CDR3 reads TGTGCCAGCAGCAAATCCATAGGGGGCGTAAGCGAAAAACTGTTTTTT.

This clone was found a few times. The rearrangement uses TRBV29-1 and TRBJ2-1; 11 nucleotides match TRBD2. This CDR3 comprises 16 residues. The germline CDR1 and CDR2 sequences are SQVTM and ANQGSEA. With V trimmed by 3 bases and J by 0 bases, 4 bases remained unmatched. The CDR3 loop reads CSVDIAGGSSYNEQFF. The CDR3 DNA follows: TGCAGCGTTGATATAGCGGGAGGGAGCTCCTACAATGAGCAGTTCTTC.

The chain combines TRBV9 with TRBJ1-2, with 8 bases matching TRBD1. The CDR3 has 15 amino acids. The V gene's germline CDR1 is SGDLS and CDR2 YYNGEE. Trimming at V came to 0 bases and at J to 5 bases, leaving 6 bases not matched to a gene. The CDR3 protein is CASSVGGQGSYGYTF. In nucleotides, the CDR3 is TGTGCCAGCAGCGTAGGCGGACAGGGATCATATGGCTACACCTTC.

This chain links TRBV6-5 with TRBJ2-5; the D gene is possibly TRBD2 (6 bases). CDR3 length: 14 amino acids. The germline gives CDR1 MNHEY, CDR2 SVGAGI. V dropped 5 bases and J dropped 1 base, with 11 bases sitting between them. The CDR3 sequence is CASSRREPQETQYF. For the CDR3, the DNA is TGTGCCAGCAGTCGACGGGAGCCCCAAGAGACCCAGTACTTC.

This clone occurred a few times. J is TRBJ1-2 and V is TRBV19; a weak D match, TRBD1 (5 bases). V lost 3 bases and J 6 bases, leaving 14 bases between the germline ends. The CDR3 totals 14 residues. CDR1 and CDR2 (germline): LNHDA, SQIVND (reference sequence). The CDR3 DNA follows: TGTGCCAGTAGTATCGGGACTGGCGTGAATGGCTACACCTTC. This codes for CASSIGTGVNGYTF.

This clone showed up just a few times. This rearrangement joins TRBV3-1 (or the pseudogene TRBV3-2) to TRBJ2-7, with D maybe TRBD2 (5 bases). The CDR3 consists of 17 residues. CDR1 and CDR2 from the germline V gene are LGHDT and YNNKEL (reference sequence). The V end lost 4 bases, the J end lost 3 bases, and 22 bases lay between the germline ends. The CDR3 DNA reads as TGTGCCAGCAGCCCTATGCTCGGAGGTATTAAGGACTACGAGCAGTACTTC. Its translation: CASSPMLGGIKDYEQYF.

The chain has TRBV20-1 and TRBJ2-7, with D unclear. Germline V lookup: CDR1 DFQATT, CDR2 SNEGSKA (reference sequence). V lost 0 bases, J lost 6 bases, and 6 bases lay in between. This CDR3 comprises 11 residues. In nucleotides, the CDR3 is TGCAGTGCTAGAGAAGCCCGCGAGCAGTACTTC. Translation: CSAREAREQYF.

This chain connects TRBV5-4 to TRBJ1-2; tentatively, D is TRBD1 (6 bases). The CDR3 is 13 residues long. Trimming removed 2 bases at V and 8 bases at J, with 13 bases between. CDR1 and CDR2 (germline): SGHNT, YYREEE (reference sequence). The CDR3 loop reads CASSFGQGSGYTF. The CDR3 coding sequence is TGTGCCAGCAGCTTTGGGCAGGGGAGCGGCTACACCTTC. Together with reference TRBV5-4 and TRBJ1-2, the CDR3 gives the full variable domain: ETGVTQSPTHLIKTRGQQVTLRCSSQSGHNTVSWYQQALGQGPQFIFQYYREEENGRGNFPPRFSGLQFPNYSSELNVNALELDDSALYLCASSFGQGSGYTFGSGTRLTVV.

The chain couples TRBV30 to TRBJ1-2; maybe TRBD1 (6 bases). V was trimmed by 0 bases and J by 4 bases, leaving 15 bases between them. CDR1 GTSNPN and CDR2 SVGIG come from the germline V gene (reference sequence). CDR3 length: 15 residues. CDR3 DNA: TGTGCCTGGAGTGTCGGGCCCCAGGGGACCTATGGCTACACCTTC. Its translation: CAWSVGPQGTYGYTF.

This clone was seen a single time. V gene TRBV6-5 combines with J gene TRBJ1-1; D is uncertain. The V and J ends lost 7 bases and 5 bases respectively, with 11 bases between them. This CDR3 is 12 amino acids long. Germline lookup yields CDR1 MNHEY and CDR2 SVGAGI. The DNA of the CDR3 is TGTGCCAGCACCAACCACTTGACTGAAGCTTTCTTT. This sequence encodes CASTNHLTEAFF.

The chain combines TRBV6-5 with TRBJ2-2; D is possibly TRBD1 (8 bases). Germline-derived CDR1 and CDR2 are MNHEY and SVGAGI. The CDR3 has 16 amino acids. V was shortened by 6 bases and J by 0 bases, with 14 bases between the two germline ends. CDR3 coding DNA: TGTGCCAGCAGCTACAGGGGGGGACCGAACACCGGGGAGCTGTTTTTT. Its translation: CASSYRGGPNTGELFF.

The genes are TRBV2 and TRBJ1-1; 7 nucleotides line up with TRBD1. The V gene's germline CDR1 is SNHLY and CDR2 FYNNEI. J lost 0 bases, V lost 6 bases, and 4 bases had no gene match. The CDR3 length is 14 residues. The CDR3 loop reads CASSKQGLNTEAFF. For the CDR3, the DNA is TGTGCCAGCAGCAAACAGGGGTTGAACACTGAAGCTTTCTTT.

The genes are TRBV7-9 and TRBJ1-4, with D possibly matching TRBD1 (6 bases). This CDR3 comprises 16 residues. Looked up from germline, CDR1 is SEHNR and CDR2 is FQNEAQ (reference sequence). Trimming pared 1 base from V and 6 bases from J, leaving 15 bases between. The CDR3 region is CASSLGSTGRDEKLFF. CDR3 DNA: TGTGCCAGCAGCTTAGGCTCCACAGGGAGGGATGAAAAACTGTTTTTT.

The genes are TRBV19 and TRBJ1-2, with TRBD1 matching over 9 bases. V shed 6 bases and J 6 bases; nucleotides not matched to a gene: 5. Looked up from germline, CDR1 is LNHDA and CDR2 is SQIVND (reference sequence). This CDR3 comprises 13 residues. DNA for the CDR3: TGTGCCAGTAGAATGACAGGGGGTAATGGCTACACCTTC. Residues: CASRMTGGNGYTF. The complete variable domain, with remaining parts taken from reference TRBV19 and TRBJ1-2, reads DGGITQSPKYLFRKEGQNVTLSCEQNLNHDAMYWYRQDPGQGLRLIYYSQIVNDFQKGDIAEGYSVSREKKESFPLTVTSAQKNPTAFYLCASRMTGGNGYTFGSGTRLTVV.

The V call is TRBV7-3, the J call TRBJ2-3; a possible D gene is TRBD2 (6 bases). The CDR3 is 15 amino acids. Trimming stripped 3 bases from V and 2 bases from J, with 12 bases between. CDR1 is SGHTA and CDR2 is FQGTGA in the germline V gene. The CDR3 protein is CASSLGGPLTDTQYF. The CDR3, as DNA: TGTGCCAGCAGCTTGGGGGGACCACTCACAGATACGCAGTATTTT.

The chain carries TRBV5-4 and TRBJ2-5; 13 bases match TRBD2. The CDR3 covers 15 residues. The J segment lost 2 bases and the V segment lost 3 bases, leaving 1 base of the junction unmatched. From germline, CDR1 is SGHNT and CDR2 YYREEE (reference sequence). CDR3 loop: CASSSGLAGQETQYF. The CDR3 coding sequence is TGTGCCAGCAGCTCGGGACTAGCGGGACAAGAGACCCAGTACTTC.

The V call is TRBV7-8, the J call TRBJ1-3; D unclear. This CDR3 region has 14 residues. Trimming stripped 1 base from V and 3 bases from J, with 7 bases between. Germline V CDR1 and CDR2: SGHVS, FQNEAQ. In nucleotides, the CDR3 is TGTGCCAGCAGCTTAGGCGCCGGTGGAAACACCATATATTTT. Its protein product is CASSLGAGGNTIYF.

CDR3 sequence (DNA): TGCACCCGTATGTGGAGGGAGGCGGGAGAGACCCAGTACTTC. This codes for CTRMWREAGETQYF. V is TRBV1 and J is TRBJ2-5; TRBD2 is the table's D call, not checked against the DNA. TRBV1 is a documented pseudogene. The CDR3 is 14 amino acids.